This paragraph reports one T cell receptor beta chain. The data originate from a study of identical twins. TCRdb independently ran MiXCR on the 5' RACE reads; one entry per CDR3 protein. The sample carries 700,000 or so distinct CDR3 sequences, over 20% recorded once. This CDR3 is built from 12 residues. The ends were cut back, 6 bases at V and 5 bases at J, with 10 bases in the middle. CDR1 ENHRY and CDR2 SYGVKD come from the germline V gene. These same data were also listed under a study on T cells expressing NK-cell markers. This second study says: As a fraction of CD8+ T cells, dominant NKG2C+ clonotypes reached about 1.0-7.5% in more than five donors.

This clonotype originated in a woman between 18 and 30 years old in good health. Source material: PBMCs. The V call is TRBV10-3, the J call TRBJ2-5; possibly TRBD1 for D (5 bases). CDR3 region: CAIRQGLETQYF. Here the CDR3 DNA reads TGTGCCATCAGGCAGGGTCTGGAGACCCAGTACTTC.